This entry lists 26 T cell receptor beta chains sequenced from one sample in a study of OX40 agonist ivuxolimab in advanced cancers. Receptors were amplified or captured by the immunoSEQ multiplex PCR assay. TCRdb re-hosts the immuneACCESS table, in-frame sequences only. Its copies lack some clones; in the studies checked, an unresolved V gene accounts for under half of them, and the cause for the rest is not known. This sample holds some 86,000 clones; 70% to 90% were observed only once. The ten largest clones add up to over 3% of the sample. This specimen consisted of CD4+ or CD8+ T cells sorted from blood, obtained in a trial of the OX40 agonist ivuxolimab. The receptors were gathered from an adult with an advanced solid tumor such as melanoma, head and neck, liver or kidney cancer.

The chain joins TRBV14 to TRBJ2-1, with D perhaps TRBD1 (5 bases). Germline CDR1 is SGHDN and CDR2 is FVKESK. With 4 bases removed from V and 12 bases from J, the gap between germline ends came to 16 bases. The CDR3 has 13 amino acids. The CDR3 sequence is CASSPRLRGRQFF. The CDR3 DNA follows: TGTGCCAGCAGCCCACGCCTTAGGGGAAGGCAGTTCTTC.

This clone came up a few times. V gene TRBV5-6 combines with J gene TRBJ1-1; D might be TRBD1 (5 bases). CDR1 is SGHDT, CDR2 YYEEEE, per germline. The CDR3 is made up of 16 amino acids. V lost 1 base, J lost 0 bases, and 13 bases lay in between. The CDR3 region is CASSLWGRTLNTEAFF. CDR3 sequence (DNA): TGTGCCAGCAGCTTGTGGGGGAGGACGTTGAACACTGAAGCTTTCTTT.

Here the CDR3 DNA reads TGCGCCAGCAGCTCCCTGAGCGGGAGCACAGATACGCAGTATTTT. It translates to CASSSLSGSTDTQYF. The gene calls are TRBV5-1 and TRBJ2-3; D perhaps matches TRBD2 (6 bases). This CDR3 has 15 amino acids. The V end lost 3 bases, the J end lost 0 bases, and 11 bases lay between the germline ends. Germline V gives CDR1 SGHRS, CDR2 YFSETQ.

There are a few counts of this clone. The rearrangement joins TRBV28 to TRBJ2-2; 11 nucleotides match TRBD2. Germline loops: CDR1 MDHEN, CDR2 SYDVKM. Trimming cost V 5 bases and J 5 bases; bases outside gene matches: 4. The CDR3 has 15 residues. CDR3 protein: CASSPLAGVTGELFF. CDR3 sequence (DNA): TGTGCCAGCAGTCCACTAGCGGGAGTAACCGGGGAGCTGTTTTTT.

The chain carries TRBV9 and TRBJ2-5, with 7 bases that match TRBD2. The CDR3 sequence is 16 residues long. J was trimmed by 2 bases and V by 0 bases; bases with no gene match: 7. Germline V gene data show CDR1 as SGDLS and CDR2 as YYNGEE. CDR3 sequence: CASSVGNGGGQETQYF. The CDR3 DNA reads TGTGCCAGCAGCGTAGGGAATGGGGGAGGGCAAGAGACCCAGTACTTC.

V is TRBV4-1 and J is TRBJ2-1; no clear D. The germline CDR1 and CDR2 sequences are MGHRA and YSYEKL. The CDR3 totals 12 residues. V was shortened by 0 bases and J by 10 bases, with 7 bases between the two germline ends. The CDR3 DNA reads TGCGCCAGCAGCCAAGAGGGCCGGGAGCAGTTCTTC. Protein sequence: CASSQEGREQFF.

The chain combines TRBV5-1 with TRBJ2-2, with D maybe TRBD1 (5 bases). V was pared by 2 bases and J by 5 bases, with 10 bases between. Germline V CDR1 and CDR2: SGHRS, YFSETQ. The CDR3 runs 14 residues. CDR3 nucleotide sequence: TGCGCCAGCAGCTTTTCGACAGTTACCGGGGAGCTGTTTTTT. Encoded protein: CASSFSTVTGELFF.

This clone was seen a single time. The chain couples TRBV30 to TRBJ2-7; possibly TRBD1 for D (5 bases). CDR1 is GTSNPN, CDR2 SVGIG, per germline (reference sequence). Trimming removed 0 bases from V and 7 bases from J, with 7 bases in between. The CDR3 runs 11 residues. CDR3: CAWSVGAEQYF. The CDR3 nucleotides are TGTGCCTGGAGTGTAGGGGCTGAGCAGTACTTC.

J is TRBJ2-5 and V is TRBV5-1; TRBD2 aligns across 9 bases. The CDR3 is made up of 14 amino acids. Germline trimming cut 4 bases from V and 3 bases from J; bases unmatched to any gene: 4. Germline V gives CDR1 SGHRS, CDR2 YFSETQ. CDR3: CASSPGTSKETQYF. The CDR3 bases are TGCGCCAGCAGCCCCGGGACTAGCAAAGAGACCCAGTACTTC.

This chain joins TRBV28 and TRBJ1-2, with TRBD1 matching 10 bases. Germline V gene data show CDR1 as MDHEN and CDR2 as SYDVKM. CDR3 length: 13 amino acids. V shed 7 bases, J shed 3 bases, and the junction held 2 bases outside the gene matches. In DNA, the CDR3 is TGTGCCAGCACCGACAGGGGGCACTATGGCTACACCTTC. It specifies CASTDRGHYGYTF.

This chain joins TRBV11-2 and TRBJ2-7; TRBD1 aligns across 7 bases. V lost 1 base and J lost 3; bases outside the gene matches: 9. This CDR3 contains 16 residues. Germline CDR1 reads SGHAT; CDR2 reads FQNNGV. CDR3 protein: CASSLAAQGYGYEQYF. DNA of the CDR3: TGTGCCAGCAGCTTAGCCGCACAGGGGTACGGCTACGAGCAGTACTTC.

The chain joins TRBV4-2 to TRBJ2-3, with D perhaps given as TRBD1 or TRBD2 (5 bases each). The germline CDR1 and CDR2 sequences are LGHNA and YNFKEQ. Between the trimmed V and J ends, which lost 5 bases and 0 bases, there was a span of 12 bases. The CDR3 loop spans 15 amino acids. In DNA form, the CDR3 reads TGTGCCAGCAGCGACAGCCGGGACAGCACAGATACGCAGTATTTT. Residues: CASSDSRDSTDTQYF.

V gene TRBV18 combines with J gene TRBJ2-5; 10 nucleotides line up with TRBD2. The CDR3 has 16 amino acids. The V segment lost 3 bases and the J segment 5 bases; nucleotides outside the gene matches: 9. CDR1 and CDR2 (germline): KGHSH, LQKENI. CDR3 in DNA: TGTGCCAGCTCACCCCGGACTAGCGGAATCGGTGAGACCCAGTACTTC. Its translation is CASSPRTSGIGETQYF.

The rearrangement uses TRBV19 and TRBJ1-1; the D gene is possibly TRBD1 (5 bases). This CDR3 is 14 amino acids long. Germline CDR1 is LNHDA and CDR2 is SQIVND (reference sequence). The germline V and J ends were trimmed by 7 bases and 10 bases, with 22 bases remaining between them. In DNA form, the CDR3 reads TGTGCCAGTACCCCTAAATATGAATTGGGGGGAGCTTTCTTT. The encoded protein is CASTPKYELGGAFF.

The gene calls are TRBV2 and TRBJ1-6; 7 bases agree with TRBD1. This CDR3 contains 15 residues. V shed 5 bases, J shed 7 bases, and the junction held 8 bases outside the gene matches. Germline assignment: CDR1 SNHLY and CDR2 FYNNEI. CDR3 sequence: CASSPSRGENSPLHF. DNA for the CDR3: TGTGCCAGCAGTCCGTCCAGGGGGGAGAATTCACCCCTCCACTTT.

This clone was counted once. The chain employs TRBV6-1 and TRBJ2-5; no reliable D call. CDR1 and CDR2 from the germline V gene are MNHNS and SASEGT. The CDR3 sequence is 14 residues long. Trimming stripped 3 bases from V and 2 bases from J, with 10 bases between. The CDR3 reads CASSDSASQETQYF. The CDR3 DNA reads as TGTGCCAGCAGTGATTCGGCATCACAAGAGACCCAGTACTTC.

The chain has TRBV2 and TRBJ2-4; the D is unclear. The germline CDR1 and CDR2 sequences are SNHLY and FYNNEI. This CDR3 comprises 16 residues. Trimming removed 2 bases from V and 3 bases from J, with 14 bases in between. In nucleotides, the CDR3 is TGTGCCAGCAGTGAACGGTGGACCTCGGGCAAAAACATTCAGTACTTC. It translates to CASSERWTSGKNIQYF.

In its sample, this clone was seen a few times. This chain links TRBV28 with TRBJ2-1, with 10 bases matching TRBD2. Germline CDR1 reads MDHEN; CDR2 reads SYDVKM. J was trimmed by 5 bases and V by 3 bases; bases with no gene match: 4. This CDR3 has 15 amino acids. The CDR3 DNA reads TGTGCCAGCAGTTTCCTAGCGGGAGTTAACAATGAGCAGTTCTTC. This codes for CASSFLAGVNNEQFF.

The V call is TRBV7-9, the J call TRBJ2-3; D might be TRBD1 or TRBD2, each matching 6 bases. Germline V gene data show CDR1 as SEHNR and CDR2 as FQNEAQ (reference sequence). Trimming left V 1 base short and J 0 bases short, with 14 bases between. The CDR3 is 17 residues long. The CDR3 here is CASSLELGGASTDTQYF. The CDR3 nucleotides are TGTGCCAGCAGCTTAGAATTGGGGGGCGCTAGCACAGATACGCAGTATTTT.

The chain links TRBV2 to TRBJ2-2; 7 nucleotides match TRBD1. The CDR3 has 14 residues. CDR1 is SNHLY and CDR2 is FYNNEI in the germline V gene. Trimming removed 6 bases from V and 2 bases from J; junction bases left unmatched: 3. The CDR3 sequence: CASRYRGNTGELFF. The CDR3 region has the DNA TGTGCCAGCAGATACAGGGGTAACACCGGGGAGCTGTTTTTT. Supplemented by reference TRBV2 and TRBJ2-2, the full variable domain reads EPEVTQTPSHQVTQMGQEVILRCVPISNHLYFYWYRQILGQKVEFLVSFYNNEISEKSEIFDDQFSVERPDGSNFTLKIRSTKLEDSAMYFCASRYRGNTGELFFGEGSRLTVL.

This chain uses TRBV5-6 with TRBJ2-3, with D unresolved. Germline assignment: CDR1 SGHDT and CDR2 YYEEEE. Trimming removed 3 bases from V and 4 bases from J, with 27 bases in between. CDR3 length equals 19 residues. CDR3 DNA: TGTGCCAGCAGCTCCCACCTCGCAGGTACGGGTGTCGAATCAGATACGCAGTATTTT. Protein: CASSSHLAGTGVESDTQYF.

The CDR3 DNA sequence: TGTGCCAGCAGGTTCAGCGGGGCTTCCTACGAGCAGTACTTC. Its translation is CASRFSGASYEQYF. The V call is TRBV7-2, the J call TRBJ2-7; the match to TRBD2 covers 7 bases. The CDR3 totals 14 residues. Germline-derived CDR1 and CDR2 are SGHTA and FQGNSA. V trimming: 6 bases; J trimming: 1 base; junction bases outside the gene matches: 6.

This chain's CDR3 is CATRGLLEATNEKLFF. CDR3 bases: TGTGCCACCAGGGGGCTTTTGGAGGCGACTAATGAAAAACTGTTTTTT. This rearrangement joins TRBV15 to TRBJ1-4, with D tentatively TRBD1 (5 bases). This CDR3 region has 16 residues. Germline V gene data show CDR1 as LNHNV and CDR2 as YYDKDF (reference sequence). V shed 6 bases and J shed 2 bases, with 16 bases lying between them.

This chain connects TRBV7-8 to TRBJ2-3, with 11 bases aligning to TRBD2. This CDR3 has 16 amino acids. Trimming took 3 bases from V and 5 from J; bases not matched to a gene: 7. Germline-derived CDR1 and CDR2 are SGHVS and FQNEAQ. The CDR3 DNA is TGTGCCAGCAGCTTCTCGACTAGCGGGAAGCAAGATACGCAGTATTTT. This translates into CASSFSTSGKQDTQYF.

V and J are TRBV4-1 and TRBJ1-4; no firm D call. The V end was cut by 4 bases, the J end by 6 bases, with 15 bases between. The germline V gene has CDR1 MGHRA and CDR2 YSYEKL. The CDR3 runs to 15 residues. In DNA, the CDR3 is TGCGCCAGCAGCCCCTCAGAGATTAATGATGAAAAACTGTTTTTT. It translates to CASSPSEINDEKLFF.

The chain links TRBV2 to TRBJ1-5, with 10 nucleotides matching TRBD1. The CDR3 runs to 13 residues. V lost 6 bases, J lost 5 bases, and 1 base stayed unmatched. Germline V CDR1 and CDR2: SNHLY, FYNNEI. The CDR3 DNA reads as TGTGCCAGCAGGACAGGGGGCGATCAGCCCCAGCATTTT. It specifies CASRTGGDQPQHF. The full variable domain, completed using reference TRBV2 and TRBJ1-5, is EPEVTQTPSHQVTQMGQEVILRCVPISNHLYFYWYRQILGQKVEFLVSFYNNEISEKSEIFDDQFSVERPDGSNFTLKIRSTKLEDSAMYFCASRTGGDQPQHFGDGTRLSIL.